What follows describes a single TCR beta chain. Its matching antigen is unknown. The CDR3 runs to 13 residues. The germline gives CDR1 LNHDA, CDR2 SQIVND (reference sequence). Trimming took 5 bases from V and 5 from J, leaving 12 bases between them. This specimen belongs to a study of Ad26.COV2.S vaccination and SARS-CoV-2 variants. Study findings and constraints: Substantial breadth was reportedly displayed by spike-specific CD8+ and CD4+ T cell responses after vaccination.

Treatment: roughly 20 received Ad26.COV2.S at low or high dose, single or two shots; roughly five received placebo; per-sample allocation not given. Collection of samples fell on day 63 after the first vaccine or placebo injection. TCRdb keeps only in-frame clones here, not all; method: immunoSEQ multiplex PCR. Among around 310,000 clones, almost 90% were seen once, and the ten largest hold around 5.5%. This chain connects TRBV19 to TRBJ1-1; D not certain. This TCR came from a person between 18 and 60 years old who received the Ad26.COV2.S COVID-19 vaccine or a placebo. The sequences come from peripheral blood, collected in a trial of Ad26.COV2.S vaccine versus placebo. Here the CDR3 reads CASSQAGWTEAFF. CDR3 DNA: TGTGCCAGTAGTCAGGCGGGTTGGACTGAAGCTTTCTTT.